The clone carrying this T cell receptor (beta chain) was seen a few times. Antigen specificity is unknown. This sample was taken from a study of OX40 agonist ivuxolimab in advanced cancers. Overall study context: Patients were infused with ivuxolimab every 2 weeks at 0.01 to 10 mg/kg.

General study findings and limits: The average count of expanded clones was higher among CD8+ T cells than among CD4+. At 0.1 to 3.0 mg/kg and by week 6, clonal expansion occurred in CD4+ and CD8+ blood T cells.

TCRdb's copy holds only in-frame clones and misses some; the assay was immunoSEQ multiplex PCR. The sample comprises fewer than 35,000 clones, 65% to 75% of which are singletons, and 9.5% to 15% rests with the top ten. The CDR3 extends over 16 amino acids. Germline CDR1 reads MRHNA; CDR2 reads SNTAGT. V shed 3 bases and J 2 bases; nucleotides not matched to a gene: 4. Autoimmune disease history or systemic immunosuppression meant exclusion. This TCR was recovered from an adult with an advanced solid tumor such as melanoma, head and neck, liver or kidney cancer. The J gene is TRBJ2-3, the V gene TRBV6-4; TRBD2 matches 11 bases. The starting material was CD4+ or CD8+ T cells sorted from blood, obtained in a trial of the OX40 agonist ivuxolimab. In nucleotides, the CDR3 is TGTGCCAGCAGTGAACTAGCGGGGGCCTACACAGATACGCAGTATTTT. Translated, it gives CASSELAGAYTDTQYF.